Listed below are T cell receptor beta chains from one sample, sequenced in a study of metastatic and nonmetastatic thyroid tumors. TCRdb reprocessed the PCR reads via MiXCR. The table includes about 38,000 clones, around half detected once. Sequencing was performed on tumor tissue. The receptors derive from a male donor with papillary thyroid cancer or a benign thyroid nodule (not recorded which). Some clones in this sample may be carry-over from other donors' samples. Both conserved end residues are part of each CDR3. D genes are given only for firm matches. Size is stated for part of the rows, as once, few or many counts, or as a class when the clone is expanded.

>TRBJ2-7|.|TRBV4-1|.
TGCGCCAGCAGCCACCGGACAGGGGTAATAGCGGGAGTCCCTCTCGAGCAGTACTTC
CASSHRTGVIAGVPLEQYF
>TRBJ2-1|TRBD2|TRBV9|.
TGTGCCAGCAGCCATAAAGGCGGGAGTTACTCCTACAATGAGCAGTTCTTC
CASSHKGGSYSYNEQFF
>TRBJ2-6|.|TRBV29-1|.
TGCAGCGTTGTCAAGTTATCCGGGGCCAACGTCCTGACTTTC
CSVVKLSGANVLTF
>TRBJ1-2|.|TRBV20-1|.
TGCAGTGCTAGAGATCTGGACACCACTCTCTATGGCTACACCTTC
CSARDLDTTLYGYTF
>TRBJ2-3|.|TRBV5-1|.
TGCGCCAGCAGCTTGCTAGCGCTCGAAAGCACAGATACGCAGTATTTT
CASSLLALESTDTQYF
>TRBJ2-7|TRBD2|TRBV6-1|.
TGTGCCAGCAGAGAAACTAGCGGGAGCTACGAGCAGTACTTC
CASRETSGSYEQYF
>TRBJ1-1|TRBD1|TRBV9|medium-sized
TGTGCCAGCAGCGTAGCTTCCGGACAGGGGACTGAAGCTTTCTTT
CASSVASGQGTEAFF
>TRBJ2-2|TRBD2|TRBV5-6|once
TGTGCCAGCACCGATAACAGCGGGGAATGGGTAGGGGAGCTGTTTTTT
CASTDNSGEWVGELFF
>TRBJ2-6|.|TRBV4-2|once
TGTGCCAGCAGCCCCGGCACAGGGATCTCTGGGGCCAACGTCCTTACTTTC
CASSPGTGISGANVLTF
>TRBJ2-3|.|TRBV11-1|.
TGTGCCAGCAGCTCCTCCCCAAGGGGAACAGATACGCAGTATTTT
CASSSSPRGTDTQYF
>TRBJ2-1|TRBD2|TRBV6-5|.
TGTGCCAGCAGTTACGGGAGGGCCACAAATGAGCAGTTCTTC
CASSYGRATNEQFF
>TRBJ2-3|.|TRBV11-3|.
TGTGCCAGCAGACAGAGTTACGCAGATACGCAGTATTTT
CASRQSYADTQYF
>TRBJ2-4|.|TRBV28|.
TGTGCCAGCAGTTTACCAACCGGACTTGCAGCCAAAAACATTCAGTACTTC
CASSLPTGLAAKNIQYF
>TRBJ1-2|TRBD1|TRBV14|.
TGTGCCAGCAGGCGGACAGGAGAGTACTATGGCTACACCTTC
CASRRTGEYYGYTF
>TRBJ2-5|.|TRBV11-2|.
TGTGCCAGCAGCGGACCTGGACAGTTGGTGGGTCAAGAGACCCAGTACTTC
CASSGPGQLVGQETQYF
>TRBJ2-3|TRBD2|TRBV6-4|.
TGTGCCAGCAGTGAAGCGGGGGGGTCAGATACGCAGTATTTT
CASSEAGGSDTQYF
>TRBJ1-3|.|TRBV14|.
TGTGCCAGCAGCCGGTTTTCGACAGGAGAATTCGGAAACACCATATATTTT
CASSRFSTGEFGNTIYF
>TRBJ1-6|TRBD1|TRBV11-2|.
TGTGCCAGCAGCTTAGGAGGGACAGGGGGCAGGTCACCCCTCCACTTT
CASSLGGTGGRSPLHF
>TRBJ2-7|TRBD1|TRBV20-1|many
TGCAGTGCCAGGGACAGACGTTACGAGCAGTACTTC
CSARDRRYEQYF
>TRBJ1-2|.|TRBV29-1|.
TGCAGCGTTGAAGACGGGGAAAGGGAAGTCTATGGCTACACCTTC
CSVEDGEREVYGYTF
>TRBJ1-2|TRBD1|TRBV6-5|few
TGTGCCAGCAGTAACAAACAGGGGGCCTTCTATGGCTACACCTTC
CASSNKQGAFYGYTF
>TRBJ1-1|.|TRBV12-3/TRBV12-4|few
TGTGCCAGCAGTTTCAGTCAGAACACTGAAGCTTTCTTT
CASSFSQNTEAFF
>TRBJ2-4|.|TRBV20-1|.
TGCAGTGCTACCTTACAGGAGGAAGCCAAAAACATTCAGTACTTC
CSATLQEEAKNIQYF
>TRBJ2-5|.|TRBV3-1|.
TGTGCCAGCAGCCAAGATGGGGGGTTTGGGGAGACCCAGTACTTC
CASSQDGGFGETQYF
>TRBJ2-7|.|TRBV5-1|few
TGCGCCAGCAGCACCTACGAGCAGTACTTC
CASSTYEQYF
>TRBJ2-7|.|TRBV28|.
TGTGCCAGCAGTCCGGGAACACATTACTACGAGCAGTACTTC
CASSPGTHYYEQYF
>TRBJ2-7|TRBD1|TRBV12-3/TRBV12-4|few
TGTGCCAGCAGTTTCGGGACAGGAGGCTCCTACGAGCAGTACTTC
CASSFGTGGSYEQYF
>TRBJ2-7|.|TRBV11-2|.
TGTGCCAGCAGCTTAGGTTTACAGGGAGTCTCCTACGAGCAGTACTTC
CASSLGLQGVSYEQYF
>TRBJ1-2|TRBD1|TRBV27|few
TGTGCCAGCAGTCCAGGGACAGGGTCCAACTATGGCTACACCTTC
CASSPGTGSNYGYTF
>TRBJ1-6|.|TRBV4-1|.
TGCGCCAGCAGCCAAGGTGGAGATAATTCACCCCTCCACTTT
CASSQGGDNSPLHF
>TRBJ1-2|TRBD1|TRBV20-1|.
TGCAGTGCTAGAGTGTCGTTAGGACAGGGGGCAAGTGGCTACACCTTC
CSARVSLGQGASGYTF
>TRBJ1-5|.|TRBV18|.
TGTGCCAGCTCACCCCGGGGGGACGGCAATCAGCCCCAGCATTTT
CASSPRGDGNQPQHF
>TRBJ1-2|.|TRBV5-5|.
TGTGCCAGCAGCTGGGACGGAGATGAAGCTAACTATGGCTACACCTTC
CASSWDGDEANYGYTF
>TRBJ2-7|.|TRBV3-1|once
TGTGCCAGCAGCCAAGGTTCGGACTCCTACGAGCAGTACTTC
CASSQGSDSYEQYF
>TRBJ2-7|.|TRBV11-2|.
TGTGCCAGCAGCTTAGTCCACGGAGGGGGCGGCGAGCAGTACTTC
CASSLVHGGGGEQYF
>TRBJ2-7|TRBD1|TRBV30|few
TGTGCCTGGAGGGCCTTCGGGACAGGTTCCTCCTACGAGCAGTACTTC
CAWRAFGTGSSYEQYF
>TRBJ1-2|.|TRBV6-1|medium-sized
TGTGCCAGCAGTGAAGCGGGTTATGGCTACACCTTC
CASSEAGYGYTF
>TRBJ2-3|TRBD1|TRBV20-1|.
TGCAGTGCTAGAGATCAGGGGGCGGGAGATACGCAGTATTTT
CSARDQGAGDTQYF
>TRBJ1-6|.|TRBV6-1|few
TGTGCCAGCAGCCAAACTTGGACGTCCAATTCACCCCTCCACTTT
CASSQTWTSNSPLHF
>TRBJ2-7|TRBD2|TRBV20-1|.
TGCAGTGCTAGCCCGACGTATTGGGGGGGGTCCTTCGAGCAGTACTTC
CSASPTYWGGSFEQYF